The entry that follows covers one T cell receptor (beta chain) sequence. Its antigen remains unknown. TCRdb reprocessed the PCR reads via MiXCR. This sample has around 23,000 clones, with about 30% found just once. The source of the sample is a study of metastatic and nonmetastatic thyroid tumors. Looking at the study overall: Comparison of repertoires was carried out across blood and tumor or nodule tissue from malignant and benign thyroid patients.

The CDR3 loop spans 15 amino acids. CDR1 SGHTA and CDR2 FQGTGA come from the germline V gene. Trimming stripped 8 bases from V and 4 bases from J, with 21 bases between. The entire patient cohort was treatment-naive prior to thyroid surgery. Study-wide results and limits: Malignant thyroid tumors reportedly had TCR beta diversity that was significantly higher than in benign nodules, in blood and tumor.

V gene TRBV7-3 combines with J gene TRBJ2-7, with D perhaps matching TRBD2 (6 bases). This clonotype was obtained from a female donor with papillary thyroid cancer or a benign thyroid nodule (not recorded which). Some clones in this sample may be carry-over from other donors' samples. The sequenced material came from blood. This CDR3 is CASRCACGERYEQYF. The CDR3 DNA sequence: TGTGCCAGCCGCTGCGCTTGCGGGGAGAGATACGAGCAGTACTTC. Together with reference TRBV7-3 and TRBJ2-7, the CDR3 gives the full variable domain: GAGVSQTPSNKVTEKGKYVELRCDPISGHTALYWYRQSLGQGPEFLIYFQGTGAADDSGLPNDRFFAVRPEGSVSTLKIQRTERGDSAVYLCASRCACGERYEQYFGPGTRLTVT.